The entry that follows covers one T cell receptor beta chain sequence. The clone's antigen remains unknown. Per-base qualities were not stored, and no clone one base away is much larger. This entry is derived from a study of T cell clones after liver transplantation (dated by TCRdb to about 2019). A note on the overall study: Samples were obtained from ITN030ST, a randomized trial in which withdrawal of immunosuppression was attempted within 2 years of liver transplantation. No induction therapy was given to the subjects, and standard immunosuppression was administered until randomization at 12-24 months post-transplant. Blood samples were collected pre-transplant, pre-randomization before withdrawal, and post-randomization after either complete withdrawal or failed withdrawal. The studied cohort comprised 8 liver transplant recipients, 3 classified as tolerant and 5 as non-tolerant. Tolerance meant complete immunosuppression withdrawal for at least one year without liver enzymes rising beyond twice the upper limit of normal. Donor-reactive T cell clones were identified by TCRbeta sequencing after a pre-transplant mixed lymphocyte reaction and then tracked in post-transplant blood. Three of the eight recipients were HCV-positive; the others were transplanted for non-autoimmune, non-viral indications. As an antigen-independent comparator for the donor-reactive sequences, third party-reactive TCRbeta sequences from pre-transplant MLRs were identified as well. The paper's findings and limits, for the study overall: Because no allograft tissue specimens were available, donor-reactive T cells may have migrated into the graft instead of being deleted. In a couple of subjects, low numbers of available donor cells limited the measurable donor-reactive repertoire. When repertoire turnover was accounted for, significantly reduced detection of donor-reactive sequences was found in 7 of 8 subjects for CD4 and in 8 of 8 subjects for CD8. Donor-reactive sequences decreased more than third party-reactive sequences, which suggests partial antigen-specific deletion that was not related to withdrawal success. Circulating donor-reactive CD4 TCRbeta sequences fell significantly post-transplant in most of the 8 subjects, irrespective of tolerance or HCV status. Because of small, heterogeneous patient numbers and non-standardized post-transplant time points, the conclusions were only preliminary.

Thawed unstimulated PBMCs were stained for CD3, CD4 and CD8 and FACS-sorted into CD3+CD4+ and CD3+CD8+ populations. All 8 studied subjects were randomized to withdrawal of immunosuppression. Genomic DNA was isolated with the Qiagen DNeasy Blood and Tissue Kit. Using immunoSEQ, frozen genomic DNA was subjected to high-throughput TCRbeta CDR3 sequencing, a process that included PCR amplification, mapping, bias correction and internal controls. The paper's data handling went like this. Only productive rearrangements were retained, and each unique TCRbeta sequence was defined by its CDR3 nucleotide sequence together with its V and J gene. Donor-reactive sequences required at least 5-fold expansion in CFSE-low cells versus unstimulated pre-transplant cells and at least 0.01% frequency. To ensure at least 90% detection power, minimum frequency thresholds were set for each subject based on that subject's lowest-template unstimulated sample. Jensen-Shannon divergence between the top 1000 TCRbeta sequences after and before transplant was used to measure repertoire turnover. Two-sided Fisher's exact tests were used to test for changes in the detection of donor-reactive sequences. TCRdb re-hosts the immuneACCESS table, in-frame sequences only. Its copies lack some clones; in the studies checked, an unresolved V gene accounts for under half of them, and the cause for the rest is not known. V, J and clone size are taken as reported in that table, and D and trimming were inferred from the DNA itself. The sample contains around 20,000 clones, roughly nine tenths of them found a single time. 10% to 15% of the sample is held by the ten biggest clonotypes.

The TCR comes from a human patient who received a liver transplant. Some T cells seen after a transplant may have their origin in the graft donor. Material: CD8+ T cells from blood, obtained almost 47 months after liver transplant.

The CDR3 amino acid sequence is: CASSLLTGGDTQYF. In nucleotide form, the sequence is TGTGCCAGCAGTTTATTAACGGGAGGAGATACGCAGTATTTT. The V gene is TRBV6-1 and the J gene is TRBJ2-3, with 7 central nucleotides matching TRBD2. Spanning cysteine to phenylalanine, the CDR3 consists of 14 amino acids. Only CDR3 DNA remains: 42 bases, in frame from the first base. CDR1 is given as MNHNS and CDR2 as SASEGT, both from the germline V gene. At the junction V is shortened by 5 bases and J by 5 bases; bases outside the gene matches: 7.